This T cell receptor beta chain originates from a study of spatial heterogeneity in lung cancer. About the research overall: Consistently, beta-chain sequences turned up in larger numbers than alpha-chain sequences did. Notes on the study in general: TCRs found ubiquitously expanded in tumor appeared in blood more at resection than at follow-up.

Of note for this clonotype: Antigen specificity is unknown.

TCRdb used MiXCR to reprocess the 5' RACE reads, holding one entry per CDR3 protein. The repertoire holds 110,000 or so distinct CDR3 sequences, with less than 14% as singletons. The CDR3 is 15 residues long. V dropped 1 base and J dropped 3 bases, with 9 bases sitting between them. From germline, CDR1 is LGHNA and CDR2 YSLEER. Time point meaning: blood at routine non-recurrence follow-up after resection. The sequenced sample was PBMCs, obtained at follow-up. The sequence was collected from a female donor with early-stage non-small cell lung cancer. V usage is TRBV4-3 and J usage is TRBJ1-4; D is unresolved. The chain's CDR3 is CASSQGVSPNEKLFF. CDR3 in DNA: TGCGCCAGCAGCCAAGGGGTCAGCCCTAATGAAAAACTGTTTTTT.